The T cell receptor beta chain under discussion was sequenced for a study of blood T cell repertoires in COVID-19. Germline V CDR1 and CDR2: SGHNT, YENEEA. The trim removed 3 bases at V and 4 bases at J, leaving 8 bases unmatched. The CDR3 is 15 amino acids. Only in-frame clones appear in the TCRdb table, and some are missing; sequencing was by immunoSEQ multiplex PCR. This sample has roughly 100,000 clones, with approximately 90% found just once. The chain is built from TRBV11-3 and TRBJ2-5; TRBD2 matches 7 bases. The source material was peripheral blood. The receptor's source is a man over 45 with acute or convalescent COVID-19. CDR3 coding DNA: TGTGCCAGCAGCTTCGCGACTACGGGGGGAGAGACCCAGTACTTC. It is translated as CASSFATTGGETQYF.